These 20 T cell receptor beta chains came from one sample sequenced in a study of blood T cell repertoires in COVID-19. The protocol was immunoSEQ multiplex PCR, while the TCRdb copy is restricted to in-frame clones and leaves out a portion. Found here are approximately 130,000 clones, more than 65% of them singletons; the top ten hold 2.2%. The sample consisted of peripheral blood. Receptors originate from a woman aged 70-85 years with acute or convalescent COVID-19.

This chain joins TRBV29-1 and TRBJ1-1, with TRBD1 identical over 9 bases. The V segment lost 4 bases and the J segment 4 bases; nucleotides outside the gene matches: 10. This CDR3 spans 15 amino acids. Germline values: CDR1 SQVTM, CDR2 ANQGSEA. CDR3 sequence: CSVGQGGYSGTEAFF. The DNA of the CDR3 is TGCAGCGTTGGACAGGGGGGTTATTCGGGCACTGAAGCTTTCTTT.

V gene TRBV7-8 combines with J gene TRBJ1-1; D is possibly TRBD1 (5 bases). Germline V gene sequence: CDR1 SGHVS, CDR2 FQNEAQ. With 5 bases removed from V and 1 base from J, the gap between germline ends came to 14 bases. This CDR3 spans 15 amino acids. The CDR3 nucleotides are TGTGCCAGCAGCGCCGGGACGGGAGGGAACACTGAAGCTTTCTTT. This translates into CASSAGTGGNTEAFF.

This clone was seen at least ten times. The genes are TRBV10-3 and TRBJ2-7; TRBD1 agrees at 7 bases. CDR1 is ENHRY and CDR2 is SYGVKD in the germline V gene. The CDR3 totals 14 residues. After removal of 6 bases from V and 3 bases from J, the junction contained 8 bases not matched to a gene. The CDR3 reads CAISDRDRVYEQYF. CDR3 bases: TGTGCCATCAGCGACCGGGACAGAGTCTACGAGCAGTACTTC.

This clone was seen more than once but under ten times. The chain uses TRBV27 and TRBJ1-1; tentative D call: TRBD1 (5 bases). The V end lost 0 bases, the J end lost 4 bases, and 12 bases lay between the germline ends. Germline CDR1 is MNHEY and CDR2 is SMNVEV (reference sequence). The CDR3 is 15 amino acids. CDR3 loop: CASSLSWGAGTEAFF. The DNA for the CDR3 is TGTGCCAGCAGTTTATCGTGGGGCGCCGGCACTGAAGCTTTCTTT.

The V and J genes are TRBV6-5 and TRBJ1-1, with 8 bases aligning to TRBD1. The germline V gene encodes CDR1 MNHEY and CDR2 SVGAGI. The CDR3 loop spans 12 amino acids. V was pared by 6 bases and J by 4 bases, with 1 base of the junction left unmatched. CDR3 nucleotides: TGTGCCAGCAGGACAGGGGCCACTGAAGCTTTCTTT. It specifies CASRTGATEAFF.

As DNA, the CDR3 is TGTGCTAGTGGTTTTAGCGGGGGCTACGAGCAGTACTTC. This encodes CASGFSGGYEQYF. The chain employs TRBV12-5 and TRBJ2-7; 9 bases are shared with TRBD2. CDR1 is LGHNT and CDR2 is FRNRAP in the germline V gene. Unmatched junction bases numbered 0, after V lost 3 bases and J lost 3 bases. CDR3 length: 13 residues.

CDR3 in DNA: TGTGCCAGCAGCTTAATGGCTACAGGGGGCCGGATTGATCAGCCCCAGCATTTT. As protein: CASSLMATGGRIDQPQHF. The chain uses TRBV7-8 and TRBJ1-5; 9 bases match TRBD1. The CDR3 length is 18 residues. Per the germline V gene, CDR1 is SGHVS and CDR2 is FQNEAQ. V lost 2 bases to trimming and J lost 5 bases; unmatched junction nucleotides: 13.

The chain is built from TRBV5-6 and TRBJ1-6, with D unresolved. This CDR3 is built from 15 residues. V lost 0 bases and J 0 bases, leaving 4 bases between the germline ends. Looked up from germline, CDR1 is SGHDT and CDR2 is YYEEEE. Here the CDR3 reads CASSLGASYNSPLHF. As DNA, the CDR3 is TGTGCCAGCAGCTTGGGGGCCTCCTATAATTCACCCCTCCACTTT.

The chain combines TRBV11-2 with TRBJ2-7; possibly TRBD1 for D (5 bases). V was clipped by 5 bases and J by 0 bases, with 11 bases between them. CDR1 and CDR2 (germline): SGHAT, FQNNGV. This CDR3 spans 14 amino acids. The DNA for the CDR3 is TGTGCCAGCAGCATGGGGCCAAGCTCCTACGAGCAGTACTTC. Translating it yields CASSMGPSSYEQYF.

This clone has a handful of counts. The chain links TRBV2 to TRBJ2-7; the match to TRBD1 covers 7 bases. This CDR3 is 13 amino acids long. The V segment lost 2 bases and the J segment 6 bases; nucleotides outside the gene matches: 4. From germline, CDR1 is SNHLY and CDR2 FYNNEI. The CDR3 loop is CASSERPGGEQYF. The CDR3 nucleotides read TGTGCCAGCAGTGAACGCCCAGGGGGCGAGCAGTACTTC.

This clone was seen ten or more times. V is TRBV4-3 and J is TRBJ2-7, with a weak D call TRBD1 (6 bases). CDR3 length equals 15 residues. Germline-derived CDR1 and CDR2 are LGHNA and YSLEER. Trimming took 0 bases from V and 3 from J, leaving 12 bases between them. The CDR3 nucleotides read TGCGCCAGCAGCCAAGAGCCGGACAGCATCTACGAGCAGTACTTC. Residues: CASSQEPDSIYEQYF.

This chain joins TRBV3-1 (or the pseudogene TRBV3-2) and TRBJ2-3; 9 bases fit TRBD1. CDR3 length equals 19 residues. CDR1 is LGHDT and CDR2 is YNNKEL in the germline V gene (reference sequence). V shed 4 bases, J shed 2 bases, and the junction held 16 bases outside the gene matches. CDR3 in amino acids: CASSRQAGGGTGYTDTQYF. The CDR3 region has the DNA TGTGCCAGCAGCCGACAAGCCGGAGGAGGGACAGGGTACACAGATACGCAGTATTTT.

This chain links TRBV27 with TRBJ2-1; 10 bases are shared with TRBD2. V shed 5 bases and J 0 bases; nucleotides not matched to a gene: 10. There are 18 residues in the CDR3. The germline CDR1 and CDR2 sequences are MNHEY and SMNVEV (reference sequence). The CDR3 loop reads CASSTQTSGKSSYNEQFF. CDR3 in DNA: TGTGCCAGCAGTACGCAAACTAGCGGGAAAAGCTCCTACAATGAGCAGTTCTTC.

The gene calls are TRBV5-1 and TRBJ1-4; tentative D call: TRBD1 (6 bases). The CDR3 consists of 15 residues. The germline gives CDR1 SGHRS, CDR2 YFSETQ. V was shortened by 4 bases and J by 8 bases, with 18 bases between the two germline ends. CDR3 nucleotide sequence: TGCGCCAGCAGCCCTGAAGGGGGACGCGGGGAAAAACTGTTTTTT. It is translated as CASSPEGGRGEKLFF. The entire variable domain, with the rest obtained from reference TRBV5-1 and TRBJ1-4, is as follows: KAGVTQTPRYLIKTRGQQVTLSCSPISGHRSVSWYQQTPGQGLQFLFEYFSETQRNKGNFPGRFSGRQFSNSRSEMNVSTLELGDSALYLCASSPEGGRGEKLFFGSGTQLSVL.

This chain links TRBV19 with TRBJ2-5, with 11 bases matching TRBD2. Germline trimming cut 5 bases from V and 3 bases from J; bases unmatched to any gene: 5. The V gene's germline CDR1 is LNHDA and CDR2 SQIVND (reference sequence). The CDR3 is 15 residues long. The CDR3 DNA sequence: TGTGCCAGTAGTTCTGGGACTAGCGGCAAAGAGACCCAGTACTTC. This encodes CASSSGTSGKETQYF.

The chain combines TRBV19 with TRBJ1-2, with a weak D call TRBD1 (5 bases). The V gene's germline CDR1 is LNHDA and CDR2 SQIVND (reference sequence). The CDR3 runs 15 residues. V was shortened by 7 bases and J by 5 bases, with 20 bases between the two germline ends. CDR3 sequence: CASTNSPLGGYGYTF. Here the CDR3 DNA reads TGTGCCAGTACCAATAGCCCCCTGGGGGGTTATGGCTACACCTTC.

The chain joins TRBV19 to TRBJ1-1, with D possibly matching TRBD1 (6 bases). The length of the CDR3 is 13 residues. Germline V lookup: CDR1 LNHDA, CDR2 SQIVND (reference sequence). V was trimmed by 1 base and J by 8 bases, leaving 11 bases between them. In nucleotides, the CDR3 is TGTGCCAGTAGTATAGGACCCGACAGGGAAGCTTTCTTT. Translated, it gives CASSIGPDREAFF.

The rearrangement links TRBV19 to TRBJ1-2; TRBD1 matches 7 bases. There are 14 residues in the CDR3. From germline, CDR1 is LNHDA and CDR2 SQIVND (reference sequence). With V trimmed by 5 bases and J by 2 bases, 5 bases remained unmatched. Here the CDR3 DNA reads TGTGCCAGTAGTGCAAGGACAGGCAACTATGGCTACACCTTC. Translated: CASSARTGNYGYTF.

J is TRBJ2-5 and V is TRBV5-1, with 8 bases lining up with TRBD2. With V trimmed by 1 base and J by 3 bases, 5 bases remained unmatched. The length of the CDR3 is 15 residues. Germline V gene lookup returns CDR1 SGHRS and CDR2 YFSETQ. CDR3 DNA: TGCGCCAGCAGCTTGCGGGGAGCGGGAGAAGAGACCCAGTACTTC. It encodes CASSLRGAGEETQYF.

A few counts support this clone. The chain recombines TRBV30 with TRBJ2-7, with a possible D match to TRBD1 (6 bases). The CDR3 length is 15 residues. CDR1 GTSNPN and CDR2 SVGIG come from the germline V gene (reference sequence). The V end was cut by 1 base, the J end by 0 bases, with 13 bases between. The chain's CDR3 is CAWSGVGTSSYEQYF. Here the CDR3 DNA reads TGTGCCTGGAGTGGGGTAGGGACATCCTCCTACGAGCAGTACTTC.